This T cell receptor beta chain derives from a study of blood T cell repertoires in COVID-19 (dated by TCRdb to 2018 to 2021). Regarding the research as a whole: Samples from collaborators originated in the United States, Italy and Spain and spanned both the acute and convalescent phases of COVID-19. The prospective study material was composed of cDNA or gDNA derived from T cells, B-cell-depleted T cells, or PBMCs. Deeply sampled blood TCRbeta repertoires from subjects exposed to, actively infected with, or recovered from COVID-19 were included in the dataset. The repertoires were made available in a free public database intended to serve as a resource for research on the immune response to SARS-CoV-2. The samples were drawn from two sources: the first 160 participants of the ongoing ImmuneRACE study, and fewer than 1,500 subjects contributed by 6 global collaborators. A de-identified subject ID, COVID-19 status, age in years and sex were almost always included in the sample metadata. Where available, HLA class I and class II types were obtained from metadata supplied by the sample provider rather than from assay-based typing.

TCRbeta CDR3 regions were amplified from genomic DNA using the immunoSEQ Assay, a bias-controlled multiplex PCR. The paper's data handling went like this. Within the assay, amplification of reference gene primers was used to estimate how many nucleated cells each sample contained. To quantify the absolute abundance of each unique TCRbeta CDR3 rearrangement, sequence reads were collapsed and filtered. Productive Simpson clonality was computed per sample as the square root of Simpson's diversity index over productive rearrangements. Not all clones reach the TCRdb copy of this immuneACCESS table, which keeps in-frame sequences only. Checked studies attribute under half of the gap to unresolved V genes and leave the rest unexplained. V, J and clone size reflect that table, while D and trimming were determined from the DNA. The sample table records some 250,000 clones; approximately 82% of these occur just once. 14% to 15% of the sample comes from the top ten.

Beyond this particular receptor, the publication reports: Clinical and demographic metadata were provided uncurated, with the amount varying by source and participant.

Participants in the prospective study were aged about 18 to 100 years, lived in 20 to 25 United States geographic areas, and enrolled through a virtual design. In the prospective study, participants were assigned to cohorts based on the clinical history participants reported in a screening survey and a study questionnaire. ImmuneRACE Cohort 3 recovered participants were defined by two consecutive negative NP/OP PCR tests, healthcare professional clearance, or symptom resolution. Each participant in the prospective study had whole blood, serum and a nasopharyngeal or oropharyngeal swab collected by mobile phlebotomists. Prospective study participants could optionally give additional blood draws and questionnaires over an approximately 2-month period. Before DNA extraction, blood samples from the prospective study were shipped at room temperature or frozen. As regards this clone: Its antigen is currently not known. An end of the junction does not agree with germline; a read error may underlie this.

This TCR was recovered from a man in his forties who had recovered from COVID-19. Sequenced input: PBMCs or T cells enriched from blood (not recorded which).

Here is the DNA: TGTGCCAGCAACCTTCAACATCTCTTT. It translates to CASNLQHLF. The chain joins TRBV5-8 to TRBJ1-1; there is no confident call for the D gene. The CDR3 holds 9 amino acids from the cysteine to the phenylalanine. Kept here is only the CDR3 DNA, which spans 27 bases and is read in frame from base 1. Reading the germline V gene gives CDR1 SGHTS and CDR2 YDEGEE.